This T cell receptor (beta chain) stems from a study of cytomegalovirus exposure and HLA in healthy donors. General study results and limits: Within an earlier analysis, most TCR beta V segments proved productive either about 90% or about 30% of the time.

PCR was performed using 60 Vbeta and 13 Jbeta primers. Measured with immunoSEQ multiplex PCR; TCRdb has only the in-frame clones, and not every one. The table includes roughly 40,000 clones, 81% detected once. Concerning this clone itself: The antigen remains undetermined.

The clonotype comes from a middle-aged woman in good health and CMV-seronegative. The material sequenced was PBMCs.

The CDR3, as DNA: TGTGCCAGCAGCGCTCGGACAGGGGGCAGGACCGGGGAGCTGTTTTTT. It specifies CASSARTGGRTGELFF. The chain is built from TRBV9 and TRBJ2-2; 11 nucleotides agree with TRBD1. There are 16 residues in the CDR3. Trimming cost V 3 bases and J 5 bases; bases outside gene matches: 6. Germline-derived CDR1 and CDR2 are SGDLS and YYNGEE.